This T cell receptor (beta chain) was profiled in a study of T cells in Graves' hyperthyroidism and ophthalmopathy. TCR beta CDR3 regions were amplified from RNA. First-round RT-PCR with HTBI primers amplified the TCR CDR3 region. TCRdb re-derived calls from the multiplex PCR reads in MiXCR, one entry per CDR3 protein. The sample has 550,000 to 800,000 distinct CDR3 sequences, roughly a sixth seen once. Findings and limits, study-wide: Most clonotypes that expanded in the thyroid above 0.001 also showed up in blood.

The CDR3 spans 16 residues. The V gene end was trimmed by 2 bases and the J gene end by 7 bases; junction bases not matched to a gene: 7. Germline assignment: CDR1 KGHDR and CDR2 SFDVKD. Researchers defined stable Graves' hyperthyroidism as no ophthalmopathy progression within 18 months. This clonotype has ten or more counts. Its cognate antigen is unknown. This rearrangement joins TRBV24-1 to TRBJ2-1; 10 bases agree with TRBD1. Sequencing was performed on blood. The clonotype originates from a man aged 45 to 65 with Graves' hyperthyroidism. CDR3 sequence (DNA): TGTGCCACCAGTGATTCCGGGACAGGGGTTGGAAATGAGCAGTTCTTC. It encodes CATSDSGTGVGNEQFF.